Listed below are T cell receptor beta chains from one sample, sequenced in a study of T-cell reconstitution after alpha-beta-depleted transplantation in children. Each CDR3 protein is one row after TCRdb ran MiXCR on the PCR reads. The sample lists hundreds of thousands of distinct CDR3 sequences, about an eighth occurring once. Sequencing used PBMCs, mostly from graft donor cells, obtained 360 days after TCRalphabeta/CD19-depleted stem cell transplant. These receptors were obtained from a male patient between 10 and 17 years old who had a stem cell transplant for acute myeloid leukemia, so the T cells may come from the graft donor. Both conserved end residues are part of each CDR3. Each record gives: D gene, CDR3 length, J gene, V gene, clone size, CDR3 protein, CDR3 DNA. The D gene is left open where the match is weak. Clone size is shown for a subset of rows, as once, few, many or a class of expanded clone.

>TRBD2|17|TRBJ2-1|TRBV3-1|many
CASSQDGGLAGDNEQFF
TGTGCCAGCAGCCAAGATGGGGGGCTAGCGGGAGATAATGAGCAGTTCTTC
>.|12|TRBJ2-7|TRBV20-1|.
CSARSSWFEQYF
TGCAGTGCTAGGAGTAGTTGGTTCGAGCAGTACTTC
>.|14|TRBJ2-5|TRBV28|.
CASSPKSRAETQYF
TGTGCCAGCAGTCCGAAAAGCCGGGCAGAGACCCAGTACTTC
>TRBD1|14|TRBJ1-6|TRBV28|few
CASSGTGRYSPLHF
TGTGCCAGCAGTGGGACAGGGAGGTATTCACCCCTCCACTTT
>.|15|TRBJ2-3|TRBV12-3/TRBV12-4|many
CASSFGRGQLDTQYF
TGTGCCAGCAGTTTCGGCCGTGGTCAATTAGATACGCAGTATTTT
>TRBD2|20|TRBJ2-3|TRBV11-1|.
CASRPSSGLAGIPSTDTQYF
TGTGCCAGCAGGCCGAGTAGTGGGCTAGCGGGAATACCTAGCACAGATACGCAGTATTTT
>.|18|TRBJ2-2|TRBV12-3/TRBV12-4|many
CASSFPPFGGDDTGELFF
TGTGCCAGCAGTTTTCCCCCTTTTGGGGGAGACGACACCGGGGAGCTGTTTTTT
>TRBD1|13|TRBJ2-7|TRBV10-3|.
CAISYRGSGEQYF
TGTGCCATCAGTTACAGGGGATCCGGCGAGCAGTACTTC
>.|17|TRBJ2-1|TRBV4-3|.
CASSQVRSGVGHNEQFF
TGCGCCAGCAGCCAAGTGAGGTCCGGGGTCGGTCACAATGAGCAGTTCTTC
>TRBD2|16|TRBJ2-7|TRBV7-6|once
CASGLIPSGTSYEQYF
TGTGCCAGCGGCTTAATCCCTAGCGGGACCTCCTACGAGCAGTACTTC
>.|15|TRBJ2-7|TRBV27|few
CASSLRPLQTYEQYF
TGTGCCAGCAGTTTGCGACCGCTACAAACCTACGAGCAGTACTTC
>.|17|TRBJ2-2|TRBV12-3/TRBV12-4|.
CASSAAGTNTMGGELFF
TGTGCCAGCAGTGCCGCGGGGACGAACACGATGGGCGGGGAGCTGTTTTTT
>TRBD2|14|TRBJ2-1|TRBV12-3/TRBV12-4|.
CAIAWAGGGNEQFF
TGTGCCATTGCCTGGGCGGGAGGTGGGAATGAGCAGTTCTTC
>.|13|TRBJ2-7|TRBV20-1|many
CSAFSGMTYEQYF
TGCAGTGCTTTTAGCGGCATGACCTACGAGCAGTACTTC
>TRBD2|13|TRBJ2-7|TRBV6-2/TRBV6-3|few
CASRTSGNEEQYF
TGTGCCAGCAGGACTAGCGGGAACGAAGAGCAGTACTTC
>TRBD1|14|TRBJ1-5|TRBV6-2/TRBV6-3|few
CASRWGQDNQPQHF
TGTGCCAGCAGATGGGGACAGGACAATCAGCCCCAGCATTTT
>.|20|TRBJ2-5|TRBV9|.
CASSPHNRDQRSGGLETQHF
TGTGCCAGCAGCCCCCACAACCGGGACCAGCGCTCGGGCGGTTTAGAGACCCAGCACTTC
>.|16|TRBJ2-2|TRBV6-2/TRBV6-3|.
CASSYNSDSRTGELFF
TGTGCCAGCAGTTACAATTCGGACTCGAGGACCGGGGAGCTGTTTTTT
>.|15|TRBJ2-2|TRBV12-3/TRBV12-4|.
CASIPRATNTGELFF
TGTGCCAGCATCCCCAGGGCGACGAACACCGGGGAGCTGTTTTTT
>.|13|TRBJ2-5|TRBV20-1|few
CSAHRDNQETQYF
TGCAGTGCTCACCGGGACAACCAAGAGACCCAGTACTTC
>.|14|TRBJ2-7|TRBV18|few
CASSPELASYEQYF
TGTGCCAGCTCACCCGAGTTAGCGTCCTACGAGCAGTACTTC
>.|12|TRBJ2-7|TRBV2|.
CASRPDSPEQYF
TGTGCCAGCAGACCGGACAGCCCCGAGCAGTACTTC
>.|18|TRBJ2-6|TRBV11-1|.
CASSLGVQGLSGANVLTF
TGTGCCAGCAGCTTAGGGGTACAGGGCCTCTCTGGGGCCAACGTCCTGACTTTC
>.|14|TRBJ2-3|TRBV18|.
CASSPEALAHTQYF
TGTGCCAGCTCACCAGAGGCCCTTGCTCATACGCAGTATTTT
>.|20|TRBJ2-1|TRBV12-2|.
CASRSPDVVAGDNSYNEQFF
TGTGCAAGTCGCTCCCCCGACGTAGTAGCGGGAGACAACTCCTACAATGAGCAGTTCTTC
>.|13|TRBJ2-1|TRBV20-1|few
CSADGPRGDEQFF
TGCAGTGCAGACGGACCGAGGGGGGATGAGCAGTTCTTC
>.|16|TRBJ2-4|TRBV28|few
CASSSSGARSKNIQYF
TGTGCCAGCAGTTCGAGTGGGGCCCGGTCCAAAAACATTCAGTACTTC
>.|16|TRBJ2-7|TRBV7-6|few
CASSLDFADYSYEQYF
TGTGCCAGCAGCTTAGATTTTGCGGATTACTCCTACGAGCAGTACTTC
>TRBD2|15|TRBJ2-7|TRBV20-1|.
CSAAVGTSSTYEQYF
TGCAGTGCAGCTGTTGGGACTAGCTCCACGTACGAGCAGTACTTC
>.|17|TRBJ2-1|TRBV28|many
CASSFLPYGASYNEQFF
TGTGCCAGCAGTTTCCTCCCGTACGGGGCGTCCTACAATGAGCAGTTCTTC
>.|15|TRBJ2-7|TRBV12-3/TRBV12-4|many
CASSFVWGSSYEQYF
TGTGCCAGCAGTTTCGTTTGGGGGAGCTCCTACGAGCAGTACTTC
>TRBD2|16|TRBJ2-1|TRBV4-3|many
CASAAFTPAGIDEQFF
TGCGCCTCAGCAGCATTCACTCCAGCGGGAATCGATGAGCAGTTCTTC
>.|12|TRBJ1-6|TRBV28|few
CASRHYNSPLHF
TGTGCCAGCAGACACTATAATTCACCCCTCCACTTT
>TRBD2|16|TRBJ2-7|TRBV15|many
CATSRDLLAVSYEQYF
TGTGCCACCAGCAGAGATCTACTAGCGGTCTCCTACGAGCAGTACTTC
>TRBD1|15|TRBJ1-2|TRBV6-2/TRBV6-3|.
CASSYSDRAVSGYTF
TGTGCCAGCAGTTACTCGGACAGGGCCGTGAGTGGCTACACCTTC
>TRBD2|15|TRBJ2-5|TRBV12-3/TRBV12-4|few
CASSFESPGGETQYF
TGTGCCAGCAGTTTTGAGAGCCCGGGGGGAGAGACCCAGTACTTC
>.|15|TRBJ2-7|TRBV6-2/TRBV6-3|.
CASTLIGVGFYEQYF
TGTGCCAGCACCCTTATCGGAGTGGGGTTCTACGAGCAGTACTTC
>.|17|TRBJ2-1|TRBV28|few
CASSWELGLSGWNEQFF
TGTGCCAGCAGTTGGGAACTTGGGCTTTCTGGTTGGAATGAGCAGTTCTTC
>.|15|TRBJ1-3|TRBV20-1|.
CSLVRPAGVGNTIYF
TGCAGTCTTGTCCGACCCGCAGGGGTAGGAAACACCATATATTTT
>.|14|TRBJ2-7|TRBV20-1|many
CSARTGQITYEQYF
TGCAGTGCTAGAACGGGCCAGATCACTTACGAGCAGTACTTC